What follows is one T cell receptor beta chain and its context. As yet, its antigen is unknown. These data come from a study of T cell responses to AZD1222 COVID-19 vaccine. Study information: It was second doses at about 4 or about 12 weeks that were pooled.

Sequencing was performed with immunoSEQ multiplex PCR; in TCRdb, only in-frame clones are kept and a portion is missing. Of some 150,000 clones in the sample, 85% to 95% were seen once. General study results and limits: No day 14 peak samples; only post-peak repertoires were characterized.

V lost 3 bases and J lost 8; bases outside the gene matches: 9. In germline, CDR1 is LNHDA, CDR2 SQIVND (reference sequence). This CDR3 spans 15 amino acids. This TCR was recovered from an adult in good health. The chain carries TRBV19 and TRBJ2-4; TRBD1 matches at 8 bases. Sequencing used peripheral blood, obtained on day 0 of AZD1222 vaccination. The CDR3 sequence: CASSMLGQGRDIQYF. As DNA, the CDR3 is TGTGCCAGTAGTATGCTAGGACAGGGACGAGACATTCAGTACTTC.